Sequencing of this TCR beta chain was carried out in a study of OX40 agonist ivuxolimab in advanced cancers. Study-level information: At around 81% male, the cohort had a mean age of approximately 64 years, ranging from roughly 20 to 79. The study reported partial responses in three patients: one hepatocellular carcinoma, two cutaneous melanoma. General study points: CD8+ T cells averaged more expanded clones than CD4+.

Method: immunoSEQ multiplex PCR; TCRdb's copy keeps in-frame clones and lacks some. This repertoire shows 85,000 to 100,000 clones, 85% to 95% found once; its top ten account for 0.25% to 0.3%. The V end lost 2 bases, the J end lost 2 bases, and 7 bases lay between the germline ends. Per the germline V gene, CDR1 is SGDLS and CDR2 is YYNGEE. The CDR3 length is 13 residues. At baseline, cycle 4 day 1, and cycle 7 day 1, blood was sampled. Concerning this clone: Its antigen is not identified.

The sequence was obtained from an adult with an advanced solid tumor such as melanoma, head and neck, liver or kidney cancer. The chain carries TRBV9 and TRBJ2-5, with TRBD1 as a possible D gene (5 bases). Sequencing used CD4+ or CD8+ T cells sorted from blood, obtained in a trial of the OX40 agonist ivuxolimab. This CDR3 reads CASSVRDQETQYF. CDR3 coding DNA: TGTGCCAGCAGCGTCAGGGATCAAGAGACCCAGTACTTC.